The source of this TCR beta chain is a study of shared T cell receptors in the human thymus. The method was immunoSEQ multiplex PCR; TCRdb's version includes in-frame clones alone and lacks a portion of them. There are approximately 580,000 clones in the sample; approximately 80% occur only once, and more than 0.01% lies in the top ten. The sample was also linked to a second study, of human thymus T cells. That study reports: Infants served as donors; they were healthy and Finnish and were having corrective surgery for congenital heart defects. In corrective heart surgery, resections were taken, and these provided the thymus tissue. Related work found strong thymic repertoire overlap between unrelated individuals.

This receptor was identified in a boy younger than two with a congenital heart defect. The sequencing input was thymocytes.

This CDR3 is CASSHPGTDKEGRHSYEQYF. The CDR3, as DNA: TGTGCCAGCAGCCACCCCGGGACAGACAAGGAGGGGAGGCACTCCTACGAGCAGTACTTC. The V call is TRBV4-2, the J call TRBJ2-7; D may be TRBD1 (7 bases). V was pared by 3 bases and J by 0 bases, with 27 bases between. Germline CDR1 and CDR2: LGHNA and YNFKEQ. The length of the CDR3 is 20 residues.